Following are 18 T cell receptor beta chains from one sample sequenced in a study of PD-1 blockade in classical Hodgkin lymphoma. Produced via immunoSEQ multiplex PCR; TCRdb's table is partial and in-frame only. The sample lists about 21,000 clones; approximately 87% were seen once. The time point here: newly diagnosed, previously untreated cHL patient sample. PBMCs, once thawed, yielded CD8+ T cells isolated by magnetic negative selection. Sample: CD8+ T cells from blood. The receptors were gathered from a human donor with classical Hodgkin lymphoma.

V usage is TRBV7-9 and J usage is TRBJ2-7, with 10 nucleotides matching TRBD1. The CDR3 runs to 14 residues. V shed 5 bases, J shed 4 bases, and the junction held 5 bases outside the gene matches. Germline CDR1 and CDR2: SEHNR and FQNEAQ (reference sequence). CDR3 sequence reads: CASSSRQGAYEQYF. Written as DNA, the CDR3 is TGTGCCAGCAGCAGCCGACAGGGGGCGTACGAGCAGTACTTC.

The CDR3 bases are TGTGCCAGCACTCCTGAACCGACAGACCTTCTCTCCTACGAGCAGTACTTC. This translates into CASTPEPTDLLSYEQYF. This sequence joins TRBV5-4 and TRBJ2-5, with a possible D match to TRBD1 (5 bases). The end of the DNA is better explained by TRBJ2-7, so the J call may be wrong. CDR3 size: 17 residues. The germline CDR1 and CDR2 sequences are SGHNT and YYREEE (reference sequence).

The gene calls are TRBV14 and TRBJ1-4, with D possibly TRBD1 on 5 matching bases. The germline gives CDR1 SGHDN, CDR2 FVKESK. V was clipped by 0 bases and J by 4 bases, with 15 bases between them. The CDR3 extends over 17 amino acids. CDR3 in DNA: TGTGCCAGCAGCCAAGAGATAGCGGGACGGCTTAATGAAAAACTGTTTTTT. Its protein product is CASSQEIAGRLNEKLFF.

In this sample, this clone turned up once. V is TRBV7-9 and J is TRBJ2-3; D call uncertain. The V and J ends lost 1 base and 3 bases respectively, with 5 bases between them. The CDR3 is made up of 13 amino acids. Per germline, CDR1 SEHNR and CDR2 FQNEAQ (reference sequence). CDR3: CASSLVRTDTQYF. In nucleotides, the CDR3 is TGTGCCAGCAGCTTAGTACGGACAGATACGCAGTATTTT.

The CDR3 nucleotides read TGTGCTAGTGGCCCCGGCCCAGATGGGACAGATACGCAGTATTTT. Residues: CASGPGPDGTDTQYF. This chain joins TRBV12-5 and TRBJ2-3, with D unresolved. Germline lookup yields CDR1 LGHNT and CDR2 FRNRAP. The CDR3 spans 15 residues. V was cut by 6 bases and J by 3 bases, with 16 bases left in between.

The chain combines TRBV7-9 with TRBJ1-1, with a tentative D call TRBD1 (6 bases). The V end was cut by 5 bases, the J end by 0 bases, with 10 bases between. Germline V gene data show CDR1 as SEHNR and CDR2 as FQNEAQ (reference sequence). This CDR3 has 14 residues. The CDR3 nucleotides read TGTGCCAGCAGCACCGGACAGTTGAACACTGAAGCTTTCTTT. Its protein is CASSTGQLNTEAFF.

The chain combines TRBV28 with TRBJ1-5; no clear D gene. Germline CDR1 is MDHEN and CDR2 is SYDVKM. The ends were cut back, 7 bases at V and 9 bases at J, with 16 bases in the middle. CDR3 length: 13 amino acids. The CDR3 DNA reads TGTGCCAGCACATTTACCGGCCCCCGGCCCCAGCATTTT. As protein: CASTFTGPRPQHF.

The chain couples TRBV5-4 to TRBJ2-7, with a possible D match to TRBD1 (5 bases). The germline V and J ends were trimmed by 6 bases and 0 bases, with 22 bases remaining between them. CDR1 SGHNT and CDR2 YYREEE come from the germline V gene (reference sequence). This CDR3 spans 17 amino acids. CDR3 bases: TGTGCCAGCACTCCTGAACCGACAGACCTTCTCTCCTACGAGCAGTACTTC. Its translation is CASTPEPTDLLSYEQYF.

The table lists this clone with a count of one. The J gene is TRBJ2-7, the V gene TRBV30, with 9 nucleotides matching TRBD1. Germline trimming cut 2 bases from V and 1 base from J; bases unmatched to any gene: 6. CDR1 and CDR2 (germline): GTSNPN, SVGIG (reference sequence). This CDR3 is built from 15 residues. The CDR3 region has the DNA TGTGCCTGGAGTCTCGACAGGGGGTCATCCTACGAGCAGTACTTC. Its translation is CAWSLDRGSSYEQYF. The full variable domain, in which reference TRBV30 and TRBJ2-7 provide the parts outside the CDR3, is SQTIHQWPATLVQPVGSPLSLECTVEGTSNPNLYWYRQAAGRGLQLLFYSVGIGQISSEVPQNLSASRPQDRQFILSSKKLLLSDSGFYLCAWSLDRGSSYEQYFGPGTRLTVT.

This clone was detected a few times. CDR3 amino acids: CATSREAGGEYEQYF. The DNA of the CDR3 is TGTGCCACCAGCAGAGAGGCAGGGGGCGAGTACGAGCAGTACTTC. J is TRBJ2-7 and V is TRBV15, with 8 positions matching TRBD1. Trimming removed 0 bases from V and 4 bases from J; junction bases left unmatched: 5. The germline CDR1 and CDR2 sequences are LNHNV and YYDKDF (reference sequence). This CDR3 region has 15 residues.

This clone has only one observation. The genes are TRBV29-1 and TRBJ1-2, with 8 bases fitting TRBD1. CDR3 size: 12 residues. From germline, CDR1 is SQVTM and CDR2 ANQGSEA. The V and J ends lost 8 bases and 8 bases, in that order; junction bases with no gene match: 10. The DNA of the CDR3 is TGCAGCACCCCGACAGGGGTGGGGGGCTACACCTTC. Translated: CSTPTGVGGYTF.

The chain couples TRBV5-6 to TRBJ2-7, with D possibly being TRBD1 or TRBD2 (5 bases each). From germline, CDR1 is SGHDT and CDR2 YYEEEE. V shed 3 bases and J shed 0 bases, with 13 bases lying between them. The CDR3 sequence is 15 residues long. In DNA form, the CDR3 reads TGTGCCAGCAGCTCAAATCCAGGGAGCTCCTACGAGCAGTACTTC. The encoded protein is CASSSNPGSSYEQYF.

This chain links TRBV19 with TRBJ1-4, with 9 bases aligning to TRBD1. V trimming: 5 bases; J trimming: 4 bases; junction bases outside the gene matches: 8. The CDR3 runs to 16 residues. The germline V gene encodes CDR1 LNHDA and CDR2 SQIVND (reference sequence). CDR3 nucleotides: TGTGCCAGTAGTGCGATTGGACAGGGGTTTAATGAAAAACTGTTTTTT. Residues: CASSAIGQGFNEKLFF. Combining the CDR3 with reference TRBV19 and TRBJ1-4 gives the whole variable domain DGGITQSPKYLFRKEGQNVTLSCEQNLNHDAMYWYRQDPGQGLRLIYYSQIVNDFQKGDIAEGYSVSREKKESFPLTVTSAQKNPTAFYLCASSAIGQGFNEKLFFGSGTQLSVL.

The V call is TRBV7-2, the J call TRBJ2-1; D is unclear. Germline V gives CDR1 SGHTA, CDR2 FQGNSA. Trimming took off 2 bases at V and 13 bases at J, with 21 bases between the two ends. The CDR3 has 15 residues. CDR3 bases: TGTGCCAGCAGCTTAAGGTTTGCAGCACTCAGGTCCCAGTTCTTC. It translates to CASSLRFAALRSQFF.

The chain's CDR3 is CASSILGGRRSSYNEQFF. For the CDR3, the DNA is TGTGCCAGTAGTATATTGGGCGGGAGGCGGAGCTCCTACAATGAGCAGTTCTTC. The V gene is TRBV19, the J gene TRBJ2-1; 8 nucleotides match TRBD2. The J segment lost 0 bases and the V segment lost 2 bases, leaving 9 bases of the junction unmatched. The CDR3 is made up of 18 amino acids. Germline V lookup: CDR1 LNHDA, CDR2 SQIVND (reference sequence). Complete variable domain (other parts from reference TRBV19 and TRBJ2-1): DGGITQSPKYLFRKEGQNVTLSCEQNLNHDAMYWYRQDPGQGLRLIYYSQIVNDFQKGDIAEGYSVSREKKESFPLTVTSAQKNPTAFYLCASSILGGRRSSYNEQFFGPGTRLTVL.

The chain recombines TRBV4-3 with TRBJ2-7; TRBD1 aligns across 7 bases. CDR3 length: 16 amino acids. Per germline, CDR1 LGHNA and CDR2 YSLEER. The J segment lost 1 base and the V segment lost 0 bases, leaving 6 bases of the junction unmatched. The CDR3 is CASSQDDRASSYEQYF. CDR3 nucleotide sequence: TGCGCCAGCAGCCAAGACGACAGGGCCTCATCCTACGAGCAGTACTTC.

The chain joins TRBV5-4 to TRBJ2-2, with D unresolved. From germline, CDR1 is SGHNT and CDR2 YYREEE (reference sequence). The CDR3 totals 17 residues. V lost 0 bases and J 1 base, leaving 13 bases between the germline ends. The CDR3 sequence is CASSLEGFFLNTGELFF. Here the CDR3 DNA reads TGTGCCAGCAGCTTGGAGGGATTCTTTTTGAACACCGGGGAGCTGTTTTTT.

This chain joins TRBV19 and TRBJ2-7; possible D gene TRBD2, 7 bases. Trimming left V 3 bases short and J 7 bases short, with 25 bases between. The CDR3 length is 17 residues. The V gene's germline CDR1 is LNHDA and CDR2 SQIVND (reference sequence). For the CDR3, the DNA is TGTGCCAGTAGTATTCGGTTCTTTAGGGGGGGCTCGGGAGAGCAGTACTTC. Translating it yields CASSIRFFRGGSGEQYF.